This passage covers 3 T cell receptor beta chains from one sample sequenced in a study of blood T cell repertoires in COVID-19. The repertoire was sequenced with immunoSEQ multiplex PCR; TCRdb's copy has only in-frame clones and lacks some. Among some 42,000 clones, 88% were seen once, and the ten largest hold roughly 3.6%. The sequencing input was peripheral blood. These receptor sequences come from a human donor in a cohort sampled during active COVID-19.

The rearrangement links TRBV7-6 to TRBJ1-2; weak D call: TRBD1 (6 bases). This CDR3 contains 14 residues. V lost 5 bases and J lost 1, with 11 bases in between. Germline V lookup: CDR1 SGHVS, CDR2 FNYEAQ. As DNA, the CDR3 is TGTGCCAGCAGCCCCGGACAGAATAACTATGGCTACACCTTC. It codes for CASSPGQNNYGYTF.

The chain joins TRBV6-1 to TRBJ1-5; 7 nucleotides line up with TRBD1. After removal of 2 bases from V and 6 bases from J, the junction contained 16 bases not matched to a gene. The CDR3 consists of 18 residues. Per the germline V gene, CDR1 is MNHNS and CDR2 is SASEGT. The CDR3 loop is CASSEWGDRVWVSQPQHF. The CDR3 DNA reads TGTGCCAGCAGTGAATGGGGTGACAGGGTTTGGGTATCTCAGCCCCAGCATTTT.

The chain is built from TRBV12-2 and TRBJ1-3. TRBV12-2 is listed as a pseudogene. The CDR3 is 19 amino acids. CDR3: CASRLARYEYKFSGNTIYF. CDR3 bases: TGTGCAAGTCGCTTAGCGAGGTATGAGTACAAGTTTTCTGGAAACACCATATATTTT.